The source of this TCR beta chain is a study of blood T cell repertoires in COVID-19. Study-level information: Samples came from the United States, Italy and Spain, spanning acute and convalescent COVID-19. The cDNA or gDNA used as material had been derived from T cells, B-cell-depleted T cells, or PBMCs.

With 4 bases removed from V and 7 bases from J, the gap between germline ends came to 13 bases. CDR1 is MNHEY and CDR2 is SVGAGI in the germline V gene. The CDR3 totals 13 residues. TCRdb's table, derived via immunoSEQ multiplex PCR, lists solely in-frame clones and lacks some. The sample lists more than 100,000 clones, about 78% occurring once. The source material was peripheral blood. The sequence was collected from a man aged 65 to 85 with acute or convalescent COVID-19. V is TRBV6-5 and J is TRBJ1-1; D is uncertain. The CDR3, as DNA: TGTGCCAGCAGTTTTATACTCCGGGGTGAAGCTTTCTTT. Translated: CASSFILRGEAFF.